The 10 T cell receptor beta chains presented below share a single source sample, sequenced in a study of cytomegalovirus exposure and HLA in healthy donors. Primers included in the PCR were 60 Vbeta and 13 Jbeta primers. Here immunoSEQ multiplex PCR was the method, and the copy in TCRdb shows in-frame clones only, minus some. The profile shows some 170,000 clones, approximately 76% of them singletons. Source material: PBMCs. Receptors originate from a man between 60 and 75 years old in good health and CMV-seronegative.

The J gene is TRBJ2-3, the V gene TRBV5-1; 9 bases align to TRBD2. CDR1 and CDR2 (germline): SGHRS, YFSETQ. With 0 bases clipped from V and 2 bases from J, the junction kept 7 bases outside the gene matches. CDR3 length: 17 residues. The CDR3 bases are TGCGCCAGCAGCTTGGATCCCGTAGCGGGGGACACAGATACGCAGTATTTT. Amino acids: CASSLDPVAGDTDTQYF.

The V gene is TRBV29-1, the J gene TRBJ2-7; D is perhaps TRBD1 (6 bases). There are 14 residues in the CDR3. Germline loops: CDR1 SQVTM, CDR2 ANQGSEA. V lost 2 bases, J lost 0 bases, and 11 bases lay in between. As DNA, the CDR3 is TGCAGCGTTGAACAGGGGTCGGGCTCCTACGAGCAGTACTTC. This encodes CSVEQGSGSYEQYF.

On this clone itself: This sample includes further DNA sequences coding for the same CDR3. The genes are TRBV7-9 and TRBJ1-3, with D maybe TRBD1 (6 bases). The ends were cut back, 1 base at V and 3 bases at J, with 7 bases in the middle. Per the germline V gene, CDR1 is SEHNR and CDR2 is FQNEAQ (reference sequence). The CDR3 consists of 14 residues. This chain's CDR3 is CASSLGGLGNTIYF. CDR3 coding DNA: TGTGCCAGCAGCTTAGGGGGGCTTGGAAACACCATATATTTT.

The chain has TRBV28 and TRBJ1-5; 7 bases are a match to TRBD1. The CDR3 spans 15 residues. Germline V gene sequence: CDR1 MDHEN, CDR2 SYDVKM. V was clipped by 6 bases and J by 4 bases; unmatched bases: 9. CDR3 protein: CASRTRDSRNQPQHF. CDR3 bases: TGTGCCAGCAGGACGCGGGACAGCCGAAATCAGCCCCAGCATTTT.

This clone was picked up one time. The chain uses TRBV19 and TRBJ1-3; 10 positions match TRBD1. Trimming at V came to 3 bases and at J to 2 bases, leaving 4 bases not matched to a gene. CDR1 LNHDA and CDR2 SQIVND come from the germline V gene (reference sequence). The CDR3 covers 16 residues. In DNA, the CDR3 is TGTGCCAGTAGTATGGGGACAGGGGACACTGGAAACACCATATATTTT. It codes for CASSMGTGDTGNTIYF. Full variable domain (outside the CDR3, taken from reference TRBV19 and TRBJ1-3): DGGITQSPKYLFRKEGQNVTLSCEQNLNHDAMYWYRQDPGQGLRLIYYSQIVNDFQKGDIAEGYSVSREKKESFPLTVTSAQKNPTAFYLCASSMGTGDTGNTIYFGEGSWLTVV.

The J gene is TRBJ2-5, the V gene TRBV7-9; D is unclear. The germline CDR1 and CDR2 sequences are SEHNR and FQNEAQ (reference sequence). This CDR3 has 13 amino acids. The V end lost 1 base, the J end lost 5 bases, and 8 bases lay between the germline ends. DNA for the CDR3: TGTGCCAGCAGCTTAGAATTGCGGGAGACCCAGTACTTC. It codes for CASSLELRETQYF.

This clone was counted once. This chain links TRBV29-1 with TRBJ1-2; D may be TRBD1 (5 bases). V was trimmed by 4 bases and J by 2 bases, leaving 11 bases between them. Germline values: CDR1 SQVTM, CDR2 ANQGSEA. The CDR3 runs to 13 residues. Here the CDR3 reads CSVGTTRNYGYTF. DNA for the CDR3: TGCAGCGTTGGGACAACGCGAAACTATGGCTACACCTTC.

The V and J genes are TRBV21-1 and TRBJ2-4; no DNA check was done on the table's D call, TRBD2. TRBV21-1 is classified as a pseudogene. The CDR3 covers 17 residues. For the CDR3, the DNA is TGTGCCAGCAGCAAAAAGGTAGTTGGACTAGCCAAAAACATTCAGTACTTC. This translates into CASSKKVVGLAKNIQYF.

V usage is TRBV5-1 and J usage is TRBJ1-1, with 7 nucleotides matching TRBD1. From germline, CDR1 is SGHRS and CDR2 YFSETQ. Trimming took 1 base from V and 4 from J; bases not matched to a gene: 10. This CDR3 has 16 amino acids. The CDR3 loop is CASSLSEGAPTTEAFF. The CDR3 coding sequence is TGCGCCAGCAGCTTGTCGGAGGGGGCGCCTACCACTGAAGCTTTCTTT. Drawing the rest from reference TRBV5-1 and TRBJ1-1, the complete variable domain is KAGVTQTPRYLIKTRGQQVTLSCSPISGHRSVSWYQQTPGQGLQFLFEYFSETQRNKGNFPGRFSGRQFSNSRSEMNVSTLELGDSALYLCASSLSEGAPTTEAFFGQGTRLTVV.

The chain employs TRBV7-2 and TRBJ2-7, with 7 bases that match TRBD2. V was pared by 5 bases and J by 7 bases, with 11 bases of the junction left unmatched. The CDR3 has 14 residues. Looked up from germline, CDR1 is SGHTA and CDR2 is FQGNSA. This CDR3 reads CASSPGGGGREQYF. The CDR3 DNA reads as TGTGCCAGCAGCCCCGGCGGGGGAGGGAGGGAGCAGTACTTC.